The entry below gives a single T cell receptor beta chain sequence along with its context. The protocol was immunoSEQ multiplex PCR, while the TCRdb copy is restricted to in-frame clones and leaves out a portion. This sample has around 62,000 clones; roughly 84% occur once, and the top ten carry around 8%. The source of the sample is a study of blood T cell repertoires in COVID-19. Overall study: Sites in the United States, Italy and Spain provided acute and convalescent COVID-19 samples.

This TCR was sampled from a man aged 50-60 years with active COVID-19. The specimen was peripheral blood.

The CDR3 DNA is TGCGCCAGCAGCTTGCAGCCTGGATGGTCTTCCCGCCAGGCAAATTCACCCCTCCACTTT. Its protein is CASSLQPGWSSRQANSPLHF. The chain has TRBV5-1 and TRBJ1-6, with D uncertain. CDR3 length: 20 amino acids. Trimming left V 1 base short and J 7 bases short, with 27 bases between. The V gene's germline CDR1 is SGHRS and CDR2 YFSETQ.